This passage covers 20 T cell receptor beta chains from one sample sequenced in a study of cytomegalovirus exposure and HLA in healthy donors. Use of 60 Vbeta and 13 Jbeta primers characterized the PCR. Profiled with immunoSEQ multiplex PCR; TCRdb holds only in-frame clones, not every one. The sample yields around 91,000 clones, just under 80% seen once. Source material: PBMCs. The receptor source for this set is a male donor in good health and CMV-seropositive.

The CDR3 loop is CAWNRLEGTQYF. CDR3 DNA: TGTGCCTGGAACCGACTAGAGGGGACCCAGTACTTC. The chain joins TRBV30 to TRBJ2-5, with a weak D call TRBD2 (6 bases). The CDR3 spans 12 residues. V was trimmed by 4 bases and J by 7 bases, leaving 13 bases between them. In germline, CDR1 is GTSNPN, CDR2 SVGIG (reference sequence).

In its sample, this clone was seen once. CDR3: CASSEVDGLTSGRASGDTDTQYF. In nucleotides, the CDR3 is TGTGCCAGCAGTGAAGTGGACGGACTAACTAGCGGGAGGGCCTCAGGGGACACAGATACGCAGTATTTT. This chain connects TRBV6-1 to TRBJ2-3, with TRBD2 identical over 13 bases. Trimming at V came to 1 base and at J to 2 bases, leaving 21 bases not matched to a gene. Germline assignment: CDR1 MNHNS and CDR2 SASEGT. This CDR3 region has 23 residues.

The table lists this clone with a few counts. The V call is TRBV6-4, the J call TRBJ2-6; a weak D match, TRBD1 (6 bases). The CDR3 runs to 15 residues. The ends were cut back, 0 bases at V and 4 bases at J, with 7 bases in the middle. Per the germline V gene, CDR1 is MRHNA and CDR2 is SNTAGT. The CDR3: CASSDSGAGANVLTF. The DNA of the CDR3 is TGTGCCAGCAGTGACTCGGGGGCAGGGGCCAACGTCCTGACTTTC.

This chain uses TRBV7-2 with TRBJ2-7, with 9 bases lining up with TRBD1. The CDR3 sequence is 15 residues long. The germline CDR1 and CDR2 sequences are SGHTA and FQGNSA. With 1 base clipped from V and 6 bases from J, the junction kept 7 bases outside the gene matches. CDR3 in DNA: TGTGCCAGCAGCTTAGGAGGGACAGGGCACCTCGAGCAGTACTTC. Protein sequence: CASSLGGTGHLEQYF.

The chain is built from TRBV27 and TRBJ2-6; 9 nucleotides match TRBD1. The CDR3 loop spans 19 amino acids. The V gene's germline CDR1 is MNHEY and CDR2 SMNVEV (reference sequence). The ends lost 1 base at V and 3 bases at J; junction bases unmatched: 10. CDR3 DNA: TGTGCCAGCAGTTTATGGGGACAGGGCCGACCTAGTGGGGCCAACGTCCTGACTTTC. Protein: CASSLWGQGRPSGANVLTF.

This clone came up once. This CDR3 is CASSQERGSGNTGELFF. CDR3 bases: TGCGCCAGCAGCCAAGAGAGGGGGAGTGGCAACACCGGGGAGCTGTTTTTT. The genes are TRBV4-1 and TRBJ2-2; maybe TRBD1 (6 bases). Germline V lookup: CDR1 MGHRA, CDR2 YSYEKL. Trimming removed 0 bases at V and 2 bases at J, with 13 bases between. This CDR3 is 17 amino acids long.

The table lists this clone with a few counts. The genes are TRBV28 and TRBJ1-1; 8 bases agree with TRBD1. The CDR3 runs 13 residues. CDR1 and CDR2 (germline): MDHEN, SYDVKM. The J segment lost 4 bases and the V segment lost 5 bases, leaving 3 bases of the junction unmatched. The CDR3 protein is CASSTGGTTEAFF. The CDR3 bases are TGTGCCAGCAGTACAGGGGGGACCACTGAAGCTTTCTTT.

The CDR3 DNA follows: TGTGCCAGCAGCTTAGAAAGGACAGGGGCTGGCTACACCTTC. Translated: CASSLERTGAGYTF. The chain couples TRBV11-2 to TRBJ1-2; 9 nucleotides align to TRBD1. This CDR3 has 14 amino acids. V was clipped by 0 bases and J by 7 bases; unmatched bases: 3. Germline loops: CDR1 SGHAT, CDR2 FQNNGV.

V is TRBV6-4 and J is TRBJ2-3, with TRBD2 identical over 7 bases. CDR3 length: 14 residues. The V and J ends lost 6 bases and 6 bases, in that order; junction bases with no gene match: 9. Germline V gene sequence: CDR1 MRHNA, CDR2 SNTAGT. CDR3 loop: CASRVTSYSDTQYF. In DNA, the CDR3 is TGTGCCAGCAGGGTGACTAGCTATTCCGATACGCAGTATTTT.

This chain links TRBV5-4 with TRBJ2-5, with TRBD2 matching 7 bases. Germline V gene sequence: CDR1 SGHNT, CDR2 YYREEE (reference sequence). J lost 2 bases, V lost 4 bases, and 5 bases had no gene match. The CDR3 has 14 amino acids. CDR3 bases: TGTGCCAGCAGCCTACCGGGACTACAAGAGACCCAGTACTTC. Its protein product is CASSLPGLQETQYF.

The chain carries TRBV2 and TRBJ1-5; D perhaps matches TRBD1 (6 bases). The germline V gene has CDR1 SNHLY and CDR2 FYNNEI. The CDR3 contains 15 residues. V was pared by 6 bases and J by 3 bases, with 15 bases between. CDR3 coding DNA: TGTGCCAGCAGGGAGGGGGGGGCGAACAATCAGCCCCAGCATTTT. Protein product: CASREGGANNQPQHF.

The CDR3 DNA reads as TGTGCCAGCAGTGAATATACAGGGGAAAATTCACCCCTCCACTTT. Translating gives CASSEYTGENSPLHF. The rearrangement joins TRBV25-1 to TRBJ1-6, with 7 bases aligning to TRBD1. The CDR3 has 15 residues. Germline lookup yields CDR1 MGHDK and CDR2 SYGVNS. The junction had 3 bases not matched to a gene; V was cut back by 0 bases and J by 7 bases.

The V call is TRBV6-1, the J call TRBJ1-2; D unclear. V shed 2 bases and J shed 5 bases, with 6 bases lying between them. Germline V CDR1 and CDR2: MNHNS, SASEGT. The CDR3 extends over 12 amino acids. CDR3 sequence reads: CASSESGYGYTF. CDR3 nucleotide sequence: TGTGCCAGCAGTGAATCCGGTTATGGCTACACCTTC.

This sequence joins TRBV27 and TRBJ1-2; 10 positions agree with TRBD1. Germline V gene sequence: CDR1 MNHEY, CDR2 SMNVEV (reference sequence). The CDR3 length is 14 residues. The trim removed 6 bases at V and 8 bases at J, leaving 9 bases unmatched. CDR3 bases: TGTGCCAGCAGGCCGGGACAGGGGTCCGGAGGCTACACCTTC. Its protein is CASRPGQGSGGYTF.

This chain uses TRBV11-2 with TRBJ2-1; 8 bases are a match to TRBD1. The V and J ends lost 5 bases and 7 bases, in that order; junction bases with no gene match: 10. Germline lookup yields CDR1 SGHAT and CDR2 FQNNGV. The CDR3 length is 15 residues. CDR3 sequence (DNA): TGTGCCAGCAGCCTAGGGACAGGAGGTACGAATGAGCAGTTCTTC. Amino acids: CASSLGTGGTNEQFF. The whole variable domain, remainder taken from reference TRBV11-2 and TRBJ2-1, is EAGVAQSPRYKIIEKRQSVAFWCNPISGHATLYWYQQILGQGPKLLIQFQNNGVVDDSQLPKDRFSAERLKGVDSTLKIQPAKLEDSAVYLCASSLGTGGTNEQFFGPGTRLTVL.

The V and J genes are TRBV28 and TRBJ1-5; possibly TRBD1 for D (5 bases). Looked up from germline, CDR1 is MDHEN and CDR2 is SYDVKM. CDR3 length equals 13 residues. V was cut by 6 bases and J by 6 bases, with 12 bases left in between. The CDR3 DNA is TGTGCCAGCAGGGAGGGGCTTTTTCAGCCCCAGCATTTT. It is translated as CASREGLFQPQHF.

The chain joins TRBV4-1 to TRBJ1-2; D is ambiguous. Germline CDR1 MGHRA, CDR2 YSYEKL. V lost 1 base to trimming and J lost 0 bases, with 12 bases between them. This CDR3 is 16 amino acids long. CDR3 bases: TGCGCCAGCAGCCAAGTCTTCACAATTTCTAACTATGGCTACACCTTC. Its protein product is CASSQVFTISNYGYTF.

This chain uses TRBV5-4 with TRBJ1-2, with TRBD1 matching 8 bases. The germline V gene has CDR1 SGHNT and CDR2 YYREEE (reference sequence). This CDR3 has 14 amino acids. V gave up 3 bases and J gave up 0 bases; unmatched junction bases: 1. This CDR3 is CASSWTGSNYGYTF. CDR3 DNA: TGTGCCAGCAGCTGGACAGGGTCTAACTATGGCTACACCTTC.

The chain is built from TRBV19 and TRBJ1-4; D possibly corresponds to TRBD1 (6 bases). This CDR3 is built from 14 residues. V was pared by 9 bases and J by 7 bases, with 18 bases between. Germline V gene lookup returns CDR1 LNHDA and CDR2 SQIVND (reference sequence). DNA of the CDR3: TGTGCCAGCGGGAAAAGGGGGAGTAGTGAAAAACTGTTTTTT. It is translated as CASGKRGSSEKLFF. Using reference TRBV19 and TRBJ1-4 for the parts outside the CDR3, the full variable domain is DGGITQSPKYLFRKEGQNVTLSCEQNLNHDAMYWYRQDPGQGLRLIYYSQIVNDFQKGDIAEGYSVSREKKESFPLTVTSAQKNPTAFYLCASGKRGSSEKLFFGSGTQLSVL.

This clone showed up just once. The chain recombines TRBV6-6 with TRBJ1-3; D remains ambiguous. Trimming shortened V by 7 bases and J by 4 bases, and 11 bases separated the two germline ends. The CDR3 length is 13 residues. Germline assignment: CDR1 MNHNY and CDR2 SVGAGI (reference sequence). The CDR3 loop reads CASTASGGNTIYF. DNA for the CDR3: TGTGCCAGCACCGCATCGGGGGGAAACACCATATATTTT.